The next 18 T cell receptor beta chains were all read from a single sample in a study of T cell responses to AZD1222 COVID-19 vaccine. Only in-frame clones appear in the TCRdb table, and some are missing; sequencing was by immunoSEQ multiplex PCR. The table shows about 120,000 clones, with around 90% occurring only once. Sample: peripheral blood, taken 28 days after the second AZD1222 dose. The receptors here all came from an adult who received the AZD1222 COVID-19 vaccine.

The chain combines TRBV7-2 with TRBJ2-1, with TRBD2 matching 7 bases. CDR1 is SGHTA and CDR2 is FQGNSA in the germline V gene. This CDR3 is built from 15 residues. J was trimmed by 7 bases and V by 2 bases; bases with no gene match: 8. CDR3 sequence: CASSLSVGGGNEQFF. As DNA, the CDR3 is TGTGCCAGCAGCTTATCTGTTGGCGGGGGAAATGAGCAGTTCTTC.

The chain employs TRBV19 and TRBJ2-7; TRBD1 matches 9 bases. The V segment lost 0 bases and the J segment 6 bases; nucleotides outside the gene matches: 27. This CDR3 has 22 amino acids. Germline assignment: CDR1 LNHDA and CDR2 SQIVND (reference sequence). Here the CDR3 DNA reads TGTGCCAGTAGTATAGACGTCCTGGTCTTCCGACAGGGGGGATCTCATACGGGCGAGCAGTACTTC. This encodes CASSIDVLVFRQGGSHTGEQYF.

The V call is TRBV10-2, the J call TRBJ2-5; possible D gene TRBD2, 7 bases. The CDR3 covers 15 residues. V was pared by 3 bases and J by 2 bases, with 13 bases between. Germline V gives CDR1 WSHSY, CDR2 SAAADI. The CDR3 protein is CASSEPGGPQETQYF. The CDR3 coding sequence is TGCGCCAGCAGTGAACCCGGGGGGCCGCAAGAGACCCAGTACTTC.

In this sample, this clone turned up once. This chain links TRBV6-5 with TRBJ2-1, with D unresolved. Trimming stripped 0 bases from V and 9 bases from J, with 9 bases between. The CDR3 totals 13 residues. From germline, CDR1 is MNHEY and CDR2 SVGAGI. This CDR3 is CASSYSTVGEQFF. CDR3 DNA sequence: TGTGCCAGCAGTTACTCTACGGTTGGTGAGCAGTTCTTC.

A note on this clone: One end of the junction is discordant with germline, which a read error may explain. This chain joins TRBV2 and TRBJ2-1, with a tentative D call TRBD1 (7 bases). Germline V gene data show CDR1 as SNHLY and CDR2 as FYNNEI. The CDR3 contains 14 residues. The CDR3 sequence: CASREVSGGHEQFF. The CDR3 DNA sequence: TGTGCCAGCAGAGAAGTTTCAGGGGGGCATGAGCAGTTCTTC. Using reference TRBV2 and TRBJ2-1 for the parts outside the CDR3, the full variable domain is EPEVTQTPSHQVTQMGQEVILRCVPISNHLYFYWYRQILGQKVEFLVSFYNNEISEKSEIFDDQFSVERPDGSNFTLKIRSTKLEDSAMYFCASREVSGGHEQFFGPGTRLTVL.

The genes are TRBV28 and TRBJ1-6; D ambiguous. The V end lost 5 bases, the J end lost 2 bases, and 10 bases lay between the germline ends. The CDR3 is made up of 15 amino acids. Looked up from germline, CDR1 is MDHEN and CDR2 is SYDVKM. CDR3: CASSAGGTYNSPLHF. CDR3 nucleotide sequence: TGTGCCAGCAGTGCGGGTGGGACCTATAATTCACCCCTCCACTTT.

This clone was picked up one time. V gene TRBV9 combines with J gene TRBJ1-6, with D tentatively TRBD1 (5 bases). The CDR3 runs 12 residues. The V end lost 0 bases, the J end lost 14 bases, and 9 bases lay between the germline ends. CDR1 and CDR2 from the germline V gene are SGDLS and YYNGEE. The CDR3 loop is CASSVGRGTLHF. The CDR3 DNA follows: TGTGCCAGCAGCGTAGGGAGGGGCACCCTCCACTTT.

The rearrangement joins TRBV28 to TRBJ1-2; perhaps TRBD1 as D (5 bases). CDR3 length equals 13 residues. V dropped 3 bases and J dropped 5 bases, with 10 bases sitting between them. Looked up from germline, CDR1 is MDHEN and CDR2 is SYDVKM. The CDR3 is CASSFIGVYGYTF. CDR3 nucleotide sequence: TGTGCCAGCAGTTTTATAGGGGTTTATGGCTACACCTTC.

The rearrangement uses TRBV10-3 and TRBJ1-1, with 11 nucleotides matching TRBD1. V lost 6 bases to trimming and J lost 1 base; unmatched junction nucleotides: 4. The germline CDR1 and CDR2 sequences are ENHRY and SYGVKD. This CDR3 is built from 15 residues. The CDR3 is CAISYGTGGNTEAFF. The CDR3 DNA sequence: TGTGCCATCAGCTATGGGACAGGGGGGAACACTGAAGCTTTCTTT.

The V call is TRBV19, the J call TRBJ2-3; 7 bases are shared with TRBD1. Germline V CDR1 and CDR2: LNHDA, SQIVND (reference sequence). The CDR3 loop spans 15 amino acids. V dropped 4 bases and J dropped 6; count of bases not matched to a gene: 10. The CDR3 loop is CASSKDRVSSDTQYF. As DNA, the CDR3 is TGTGCCAGTAGTAAAGACAGGGTTTCTTCGGATACGCAGTATTTT. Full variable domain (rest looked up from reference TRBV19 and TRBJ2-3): DGGITQSPKYLFRKEGQNVTLSCEQNLNHDAMYWYRQDPGQGLRLIYYSQIVNDFQKGDIAEGYSVSREKKESFPLTVTSAQKNPTAFYLCASSKDRVSSDTQYFGPGTRLTVL.

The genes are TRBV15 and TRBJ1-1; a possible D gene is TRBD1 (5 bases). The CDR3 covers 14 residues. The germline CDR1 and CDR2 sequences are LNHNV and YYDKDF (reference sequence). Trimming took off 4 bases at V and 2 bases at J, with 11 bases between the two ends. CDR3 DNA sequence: TGTGCCACCAGCACCAGGGATACTAACACTGAAGCTTTCTTT. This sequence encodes CATSTRDTNTEAFF.

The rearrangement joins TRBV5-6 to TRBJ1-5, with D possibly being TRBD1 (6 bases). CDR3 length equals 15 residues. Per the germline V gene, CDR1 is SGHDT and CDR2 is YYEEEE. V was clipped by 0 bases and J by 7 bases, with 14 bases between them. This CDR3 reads CASSLEGGFSQPQHF. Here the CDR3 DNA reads TGTGCCAGCAGCTTGGAAGGGGGGTTCTCCCAGCCCCAGCATTTT.

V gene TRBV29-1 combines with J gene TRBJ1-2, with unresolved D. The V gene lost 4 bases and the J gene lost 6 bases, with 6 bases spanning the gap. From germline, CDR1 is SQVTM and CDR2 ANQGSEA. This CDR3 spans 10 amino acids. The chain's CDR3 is CSVGVHGYTF. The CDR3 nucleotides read TGCAGCGTTGGGGTACATGGCTACACCTTC.

The CDR3 nucleotides read TGTGCCAGCAGTCTGACTAGCGGGGGGGTTTTCAGCGGGGAGCTGTTTTTT. It encodes CASSLTSGGVFSGELFF. The rearrangement joins TRBV3-1 (or the pseudogene TRBV3-2) to TRBJ2-2; 14 positions agree with TRBD2. Germline V gene data show CDR1 as LGHDT and CDR2 as YNNKEL (reference sequence). Germline trimming cut 6 bases from V and 7 bases from J; bases unmatched to any gene: 10. The CDR3 sequence is 17 residues long.

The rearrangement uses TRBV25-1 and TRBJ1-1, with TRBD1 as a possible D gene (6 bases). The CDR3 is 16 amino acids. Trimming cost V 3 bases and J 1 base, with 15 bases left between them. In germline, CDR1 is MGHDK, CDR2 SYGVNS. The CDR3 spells CASSEMRGPGNTEAFF. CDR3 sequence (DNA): TGTGCCAGCAGTGAGATGCGGGGGCCGGGGAACACTGAAGCTTTCTTT.

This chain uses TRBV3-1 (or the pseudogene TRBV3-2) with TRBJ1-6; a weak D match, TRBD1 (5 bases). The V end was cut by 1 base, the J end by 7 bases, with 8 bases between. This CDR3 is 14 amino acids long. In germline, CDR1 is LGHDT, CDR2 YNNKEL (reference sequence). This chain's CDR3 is CASSQGQGNSPLHF. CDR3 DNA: TGTGCCAGCAGCCAAGGTCAGGGAAATTCACCCCTCCACTTT.

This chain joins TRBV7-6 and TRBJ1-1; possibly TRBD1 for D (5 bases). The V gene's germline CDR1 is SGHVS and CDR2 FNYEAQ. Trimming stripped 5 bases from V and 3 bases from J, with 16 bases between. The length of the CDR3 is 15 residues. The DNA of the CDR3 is TGTGCCAGCAGCCTCACCGGGACCGGGGACACTGAAGCTTTCTTT. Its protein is CASSLTGTGDTEAFF.

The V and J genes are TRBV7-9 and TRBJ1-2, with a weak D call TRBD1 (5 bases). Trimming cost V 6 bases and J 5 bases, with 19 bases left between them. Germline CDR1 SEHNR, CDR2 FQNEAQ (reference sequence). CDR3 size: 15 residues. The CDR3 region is CASRPTRGDGYGYTF. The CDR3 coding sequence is TGTGCCAGCAGACCCACCCGGGGGGACGGGTATGGCTACACCTTC.